The text below deals with one TCR beta chain. The antigen is unknown. The PCR made use of 60 Vbeta and 13 Jbeta primers. Only in-frame clones appear in the TCRdb table, and some are missing; sequencing was by immunoSEQ multiplex PCR. Among around 200,000 clones listed, 60% to 80% were seen once. This sample is drawn from a study of cytomegalovirus exposure and HLA in healthy donors. Germline V CDR1 and CDR2: MGHDK, SYGVNS. Trimming shortened V by 0 bases and J by 3 bases, and 17 bases separated the two germline ends. This CDR3 spans 17 amino acids. Study-wide findings and caveats: In a later analysis, around 18,000 TCR beta sequences were associated with HLA alleles at 0.05 false discovery rate.

The clonotype was recovered from a woman between 18 and 29 years old in good health and CMV-seronegative. Sequencing was done on a sample of PBMCs. The genes are TRBV25-1 and TRBJ1-1; D perhaps matches TRBD1 (5 bases). The CDR3 sequence: CASSEYYSGEMDTEAFF. CDR3 nucleotides: TGTGCCAGCAGTGAATATTATTCGGGGGAAATGGACACTGAAGCTTTCTTT.